A single sample is the source of the 16 T cell receptor beta chains below, sequenced in a study of T cell repertoires in ileal Crohn's disease. The method was immunoSEQ multiplex PCR; TCRdb's version includes in-frame clones alone and lacks a portion of them. The profile covers roughly 30,000 clones, with roughly 75% appearing a single time and 15% to 20% taken by the ten largest. Sequencing was carried out using ileal tissue. These receptors all stem from an adult with Crohn's disease.

This chain joins TRBV9 and TRBJ1-1; 8 bases are shared with TRBD1. Looked up from germline, CDR1 is SGDLS and CDR2 is YYNGEE. With V trimmed by 3 bases and J by 3 bases, 10 bases remained unmatched. CDR3 size: 16 residues. CDR3: CASSEAGGQGYTEAFF. In DNA, the CDR3 is TGTGCCAGCAGCGAGGCCGGCGGACAGGGATACACTGAAGCTTTCTTT.

V is TRBV29-1 and J is TRBJ2-3; 8 bases align to TRBD1. The V and J ends lost 6 bases and 4 bases, in that order; junction bases with no gene match: 6. CDR1 and CDR2 (germline): SQVTM, ANQGSEA. This CDR3 has 13 residues. CDR3 bases: TGCAGCGTGACAGGGGACCTTGCAGATACGCAGTATTTT. Translated, it gives CSVTGDLADTQYF.

CDR3 DNA: TGTGCCAGCAGCGCAGGACTAGAAGCGAGGCAGTACTTC. Protein product: CASSAGLEARQYF. The chain recombines TRBV14 with TRBJ2-5, with 7 bases that match TRBD2. The V segment lost 5 bases and the J segment 11 bases; nucleotides outside the gene matches: 11. This CDR3 region has 13 residues. Germline loops: CDR1 SGHDN, CDR2 FVKESK.

This clone is medium-sized (0.01 to 0.1%) by share. This rearrangement joins TRBV7-9 to TRBJ1-1, with TRBD1 matching over 7 bases. V lost 3 bases to trimming and J lost 6 bases; unmatched junction nucleotides: 4. CDR1 SEHNR and CDR2 FQNEAQ come from the germline V gene (reference sequence). The length of the CDR3 is 13 residues. The CDR3 protein is CASSFLGQPEAFF. CDR3 nucleotides: TGTGCCAGCAGCTTCCTGGGACAGCCTGAAGCTTTCTTT.

This rearrangement joins TRBV5-6 to TRBJ2-1; 10 nucleotides match TRBD1. CDR1 SGHDT and CDR2 YYEEEE come from the germline V gene. CDR3 length: 16 amino acids. Germline trimming cut 6 bases from V and 3 bases from J; bases unmatched to any gene: 9. The CDR3 loop reads CASIKLGQGNYNEQFF. The CDR3 nucleotides are TGTGCCAGCATCAAATTGGGACAGGGGAACTACAATGAGCAGTTCTTC.

The rearrangement links TRBV25-1 to TRBJ2-3; 8 bases agree with TRBD2. The V segment lost 8 bases and the J segment 1 base; nucleotides outside the gene matches: 2. The CDR3 is 13 residues long. CDR1 is MGHDK and CDR2 is SYGVNS in the germline V gene. The CDR3 region has the DNA TGTGCCAGCGAAGCGGGGGGCACAGATACGCAGTATTTT. This encodes CASEAGGTDTQYF. Full variable domain (remainder filled in from reference TRBV25-1 and TRBJ2-3): EADIYQTPRYLVIGTGKKITLECSQTMGHDKMYWYQQDPGMELHLIHYSYGVNSTEKGDLSSESTVSRIRTEHFPLTLESARPSHTSQYLCASEAGGTDTQYFGPGTRLTVL.

This clone was detected only a few times. This sample includes further DNA sequences coding for the same CDR3. The rearrangement joins TRBV30 to TRBJ1-6; D possibly corresponds to TRBD1 (6 bases). CDR1 is GTSNPN and CDR2 is SVGIG in the germline V gene (reference sequence). CDR3 length: 13 amino acids. V was cut by 3 bases and J by 7 bases, with 10 bases left in between. This CDR3 is CAWSGQRNSPLHF. CDR3 coding DNA: TGTGCCTGGAGCGGACAGAGAAATTCACCCCTCCACTTT.

Written as DNA, the CDR3 is TGTGCCAGCAGGTCCGCCGGGACAGGGGGCGCGGGGCAGTTCTTC. This codes for CASRSAGTGGAGQFF. The rearrangement links TRBV11-1 to TRBJ2-1, with TRBD1 identical over 12 bases. CDR3 length: 15 residues. Trimming took 6 bases from V and 12 from J; bases not matched to a gene: 12. CDR1 and CDR2 (germline): SGHAT, FQDESV (reference sequence). The full variable domain, completed using reference TRBV11-1 and TRBJ2-1, is EAEVAQSPRYKITEKSQAVAFWCDPISGHATLYWYRQILGQGPELLVQFQDESVVDDSQLPKDRFSAERLKGVDSTLKIQPAELGDSAMYLCASRSAGTGGAGQFFGPGTRLTVL.

The chain has TRBV11-2 and TRBJ2-1, with D maybe TRBD1 (5 bases). V was shortened by 1 base and J by 6 bases, with 10 bases between the two germline ends. Germline CDR1 and CDR2: SGHAT and FQNNGV. The CDR3 loop spans 14 amino acids. CDR3 amino acids: CASSLGSTANEQFF. The DNA for the CDR3 is TGTGCCAGCAGCTTAGGCTCGACAGCCAATGAGCAGTTCTTC.

The genes are TRBV5-4 and TRBJ2-1; 10 bases map to TRBD2. The CDR3 sequence is 19 residues long. Germline trimming cut 3 bases from V and 6 bases from J; bases unmatched to any gene: 18. Looked up from germline, CDR1 is SGHNT and CDR2 is YYREEE (reference sequence). In nucleotides, the CDR3 is TGTGCCAGCAGCTCAAGACAGGGCCCAGCGGGGGGGCCTGGCAATGAGCAGTTCTTC. It is translated as CASSSRQGPAGGPGNEQFF.

This clone was detected only once. The gene calls are TRBV4-1 and TRBJ1-1, with TRBD1 matching over 9 bases. The CDR3 sequence is 14 residues long. Germline lookup yields CDR1 MGHRA and CDR2 YSYEKL. The V segment lost 4 bases and the J segment 5 bases; nucleotides outside the gene matches: 5. The CDR3 loop is CASSPQGAGTEAFF. The CDR3 DNA is TGCGCCAGCAGCCCACAGGGGGCGGGGACTGAAGCTTTCTTT.

The chain recombines TRBV29-1 with TRBJ1-2, with TRBD1 as a possible D gene (5 bases). The CDR3 contains 14 residues. Trimming removed 4 bases from V and 5 bases from J, with 17 bases in between. Germline CDR1 and CDR2: SQVTM and ANQGSEA. CDR3 residues: CSVALLGQPYGYTF. As DNA, the CDR3 is TGCAGCGTTGCTTTACTCGGACAACCTTATGGCTACACCTTC.

This clone has a handful of counts. Additional DNA sequences in this sample encode the identical CDR3. The V call is TRBV19, the J call TRBJ2-5, with 8 bases lining up with TRBD1. The ends lost 6 bases at V and 5 bases at J; junction bases unmatched: 8. Germline V lookup: CDR1 LNHDA, CDR2 SQIVND (reference sequence). CDR3 length: 14 residues. The DNA of the CDR3 is TGTGCCAGTAGCGAATCAGGGGGCCGGGAGACCCAGTACTTC. Translation: CASSESGGRETQYF.

This sequence joins TRBV7-9 and TRBJ2-4, with TRBD2 as a possible D gene (5 bases). From germline, CDR1 is SEHNR and CDR2 FQNEAQ (reference sequence). V was clipped by 4 bases and J by 16 bases, with 26 bases between them. The CDR3 runs 15 residues. The CDR3 loop reads CASSSMSVSEGRAYF. Here the CDR3 DNA reads TGTGCCAGCAGCTCGATGTCCGTGAGTGAGGGAAGAGCATACTTC.

The chain links TRBV10-3 to TRBJ1-5; D gene uncertain. Germline CDR1 reads ENHRY; CDR2 reads SYGVKD. V was trimmed by 8 bases and J by 0 bases, leaving 11 bases between them. The CDR3 spans 14 residues. CDR3 residues: CAIGTQDSNQPQHF. CDR3 DNA: TGTGCCATCGGAACTCAGGATAGCAATCAGCCCCAGCATTTT.

The rearrangement uses TRBV30 and TRBJ1-2, with D tentatively TRBD1 (6 bases). With 5 bases removed from V and 7 bases from J, the gap between germline ends came to 17 bases. The CDR3 spans 13 residues. The germline CDR1 and CDR2 sequences are GTSNPN and SVGIG (reference sequence). CDR3 DNA: TGTGCCTGGCCGAGGCAGGGGATCTCTGGCTACACCTTC. Protein product: CAWPRQGISGYTF.